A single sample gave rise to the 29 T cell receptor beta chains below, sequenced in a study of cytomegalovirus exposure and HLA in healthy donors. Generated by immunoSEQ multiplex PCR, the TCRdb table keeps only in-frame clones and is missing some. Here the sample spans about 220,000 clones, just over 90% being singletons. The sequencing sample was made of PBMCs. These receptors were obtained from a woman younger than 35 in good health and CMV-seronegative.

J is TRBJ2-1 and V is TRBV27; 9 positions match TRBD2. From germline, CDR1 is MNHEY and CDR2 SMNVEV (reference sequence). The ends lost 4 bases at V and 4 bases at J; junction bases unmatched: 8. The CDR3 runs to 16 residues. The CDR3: CASSSPLAGLYNEQFF. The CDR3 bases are TGTGCCAGCAGTTCCCCCCTAGCGGGACTATACAATGAGCAGTTCTTC.

The CDR3 protein is CASSQSGLGQPQHF. As DNA, the CDR3 is TGTGCCAGCAGCCAATCAGGGTTAGGTCAGCCCCAGCATTTT. The chain employs TRBV14 and TRBJ1-5, with D possibly being TRBD1 (5 bases). Germline loops: CDR1 SGHDN, CDR2 FVKESK. The CDR3 has 14 residues. V was shortened by 2 bases and J by 6 bases, with 11 bases between the two germline ends. Full variable domain (outside the CDR3, taken from reference TRBV14 and TRBJ1-5): EAGVTQFPSHSVIEKGQTVTLRCDPISGHDNLYWYRRVMGKEIKFLLHFVKESKQDESGMPNNRFLAERTGGTYSTLKVQPAELEDSGVYFCASSQSGLGQPQHFGDGTRLSIL.

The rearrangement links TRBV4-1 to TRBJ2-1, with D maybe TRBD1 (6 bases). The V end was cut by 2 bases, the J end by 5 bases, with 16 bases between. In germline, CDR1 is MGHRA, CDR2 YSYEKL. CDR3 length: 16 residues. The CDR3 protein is CASSQPDRLPHNEQFF. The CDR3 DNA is TGCGCCAGCAGCCAACCCGACAGGCTGCCCCACAATGAGCAGTTCTTC.

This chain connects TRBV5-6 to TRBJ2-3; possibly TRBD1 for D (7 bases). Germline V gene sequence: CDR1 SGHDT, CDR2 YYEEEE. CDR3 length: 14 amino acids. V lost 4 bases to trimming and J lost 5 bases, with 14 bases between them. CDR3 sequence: CASSGGTAGDTQYF. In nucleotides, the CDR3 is TGTGCCAGCAGCGGCGGGACAGCCGGAGATACGCAGTATTTT.

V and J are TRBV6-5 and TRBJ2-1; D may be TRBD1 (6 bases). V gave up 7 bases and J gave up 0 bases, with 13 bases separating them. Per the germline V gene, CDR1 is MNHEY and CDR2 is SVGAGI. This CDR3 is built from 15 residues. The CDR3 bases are TGTGCCAGCAAAACTACAGGGAGCTCCTACAATGAGCAGTTCTTC. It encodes CASKTTGSSYNEQFF.

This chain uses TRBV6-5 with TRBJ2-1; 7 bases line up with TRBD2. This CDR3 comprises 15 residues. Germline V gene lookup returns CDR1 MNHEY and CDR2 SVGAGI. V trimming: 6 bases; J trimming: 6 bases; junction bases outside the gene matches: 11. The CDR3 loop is CASRRGLAALNEQFF. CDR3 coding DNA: TGTGCCAGCAGACGGGGTCTAGCGGCCCTCAATGAGCAGTTCTTC.

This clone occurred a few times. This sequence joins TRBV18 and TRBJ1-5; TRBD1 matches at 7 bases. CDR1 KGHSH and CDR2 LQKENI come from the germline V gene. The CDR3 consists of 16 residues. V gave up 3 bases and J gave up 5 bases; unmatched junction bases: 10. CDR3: CASSPTGQRAYQPQHF. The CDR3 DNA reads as TGTGCCAGCTCACCTACGGGACAGAGGGCCTATCAGCCCCAGCATTTT.

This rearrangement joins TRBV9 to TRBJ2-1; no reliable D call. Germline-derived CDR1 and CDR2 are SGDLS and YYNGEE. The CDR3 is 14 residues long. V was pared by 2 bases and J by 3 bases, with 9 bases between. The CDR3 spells CASSVTQIYNEQFF. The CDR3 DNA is TGTGCCAGCAGCGTGACACAGATCTACAATGAGCAGTTCTTC.

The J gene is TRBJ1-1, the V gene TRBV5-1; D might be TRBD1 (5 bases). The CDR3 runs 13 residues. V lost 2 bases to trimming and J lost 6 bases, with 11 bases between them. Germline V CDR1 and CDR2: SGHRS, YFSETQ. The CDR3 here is CASSFGGVSEAFF. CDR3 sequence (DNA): TGCGCCAGCAGCTTCGGAGGGGTCTCTGAAGCTTTCTTT.

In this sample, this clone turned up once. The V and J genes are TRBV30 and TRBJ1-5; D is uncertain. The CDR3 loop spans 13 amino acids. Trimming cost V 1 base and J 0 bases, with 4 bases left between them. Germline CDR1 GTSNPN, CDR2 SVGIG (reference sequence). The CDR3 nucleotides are TGTGCCTGGAGTGATCGTAGCAATCAGCCCCAGCATTTT. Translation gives CAWSDRSNQPQHF.

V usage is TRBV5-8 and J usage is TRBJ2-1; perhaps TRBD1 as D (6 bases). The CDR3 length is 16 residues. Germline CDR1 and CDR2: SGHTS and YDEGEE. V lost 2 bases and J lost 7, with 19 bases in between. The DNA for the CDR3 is TGTGCCAGCAGCTTTGATGGACAGTTTGCCCCTAATGAGCAGTTCTTC. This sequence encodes CASSFDGQFAPNEQFF.

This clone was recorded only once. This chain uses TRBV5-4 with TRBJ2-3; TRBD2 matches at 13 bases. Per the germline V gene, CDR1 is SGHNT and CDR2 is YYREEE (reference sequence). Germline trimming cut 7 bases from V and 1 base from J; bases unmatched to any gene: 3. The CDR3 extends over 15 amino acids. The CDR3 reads CASRLAGGGTDTQYF. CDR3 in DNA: TGTGCCAGCCGACTAGCGGGAGGAGGCACAGATACGCAGTATTTT.

The CDR3: CASSLLSLAGRRKTQYF. DNA for the CDR3: TGTGCCAGCAGCTTGTTATCGCTAGCGGGACGCCGGAAGACCCAGTACTTC. The chain links TRBV5-6 to TRBJ2-5, with 9 bases that match TRBD2. From germline, CDR1 is SGHDT and CDR2 YYEEEE. The CDR3 is 17 residues long. The V gene end was trimmed by 1 base and the J gene end by 6 bases; junction bases not matched to a gene: 13. Looking up the rest from reference TRBV5-6 and TRBJ2-5 gives the full variable domain: DAGVTQSPTHLIKTRGQQVTLRCSPKSGHDTVSWYQQALGQGPQFIFQYYEEEERQRGNFPDRFSGHQFPNYSSELNVNALLLGDSALYLCASSLLSLAGRRKTQYFGPGTRLLVL.

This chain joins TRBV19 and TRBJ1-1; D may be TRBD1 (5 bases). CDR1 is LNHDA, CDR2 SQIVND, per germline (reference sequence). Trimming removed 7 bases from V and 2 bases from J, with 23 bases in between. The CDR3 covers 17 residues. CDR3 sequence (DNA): TGTGCCAGTAAACCTTTTGGGGCAGGGTGGGATAACACTGAAGCTTTCTTT. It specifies CASKPFGAGWDNTEAFF.

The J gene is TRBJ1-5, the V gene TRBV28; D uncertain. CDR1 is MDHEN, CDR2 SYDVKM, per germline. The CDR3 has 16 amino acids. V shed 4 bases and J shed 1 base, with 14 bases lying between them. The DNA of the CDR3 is TGTGCCAGCAGTTCCACCGCAGGTAGAAGCAATCAGCCCCAGCATTTT. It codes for CASSSTAGRSNQPQHF.

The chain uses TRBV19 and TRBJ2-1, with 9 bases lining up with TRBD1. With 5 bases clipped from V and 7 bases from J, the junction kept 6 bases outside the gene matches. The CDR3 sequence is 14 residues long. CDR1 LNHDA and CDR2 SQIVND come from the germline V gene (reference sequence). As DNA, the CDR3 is TGTGCCAGTAGTCTGGGACAGGGACTGAATGAGCAGTTCTTC. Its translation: CASSLGQGLNEQFF.

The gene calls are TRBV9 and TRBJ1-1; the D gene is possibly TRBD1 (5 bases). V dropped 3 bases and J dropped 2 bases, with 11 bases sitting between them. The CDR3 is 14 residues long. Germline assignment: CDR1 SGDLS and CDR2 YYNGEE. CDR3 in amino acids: CASSAATVNTEAFF. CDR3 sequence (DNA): TGTGCCAGCAGCGCCGCGACAGTTAACACTGAAGCTTTCTTT.

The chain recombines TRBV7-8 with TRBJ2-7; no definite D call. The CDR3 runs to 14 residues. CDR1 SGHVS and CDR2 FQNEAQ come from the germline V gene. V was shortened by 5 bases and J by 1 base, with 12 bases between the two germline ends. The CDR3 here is CASSPGWASYEQYF. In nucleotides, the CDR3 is TGTGCCAGCAGCCCCGGCTGGGCGTCCTACGAGCAGTACTTC.

CDR3 in amino acids: CSVEETAGEQYF. In nucleotides, the CDR3 is TGCAGCGTTGAAGAGACAGCCGGAGAGCAGTACTTC. This chain connects TRBV29-1 to TRBJ2-7, with D maybe TRBD1 (5 bases). The germline V and J ends were trimmed by 0 bases and 7 bases, with 10 bases remaining between them. Per germline, CDR1 SQVTM and CDR2 ANQGSEA. The CDR3 consists of 12 residues.

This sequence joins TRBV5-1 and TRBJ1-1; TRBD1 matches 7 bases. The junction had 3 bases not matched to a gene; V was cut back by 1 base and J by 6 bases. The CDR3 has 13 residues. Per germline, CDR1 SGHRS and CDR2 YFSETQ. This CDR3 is CASSLYRGSEAFF. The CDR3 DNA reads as TGCGCCAGCAGCTTGTACAGGGGTTCTGAAGCTTTCTTT. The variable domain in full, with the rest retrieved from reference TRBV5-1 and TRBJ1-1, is KAGVTQTPRYLIKTRGQQVTLSCSPISGHRSVSWYQQTPGQGLQFLFEYFSETQRNKGNFPGRFSGRQFSNSRSEMNVSTLELGDSALYLCASSLYRGSEAFFGQGTRLTVV.

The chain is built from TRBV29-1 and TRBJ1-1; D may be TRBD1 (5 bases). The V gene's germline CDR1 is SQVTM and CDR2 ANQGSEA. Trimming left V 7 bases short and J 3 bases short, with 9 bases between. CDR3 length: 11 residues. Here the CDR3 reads CSARGDTEAFF. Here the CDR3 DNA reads TGCAGCGCCCGGGGGGACACTGAAGCTTTCTTT.

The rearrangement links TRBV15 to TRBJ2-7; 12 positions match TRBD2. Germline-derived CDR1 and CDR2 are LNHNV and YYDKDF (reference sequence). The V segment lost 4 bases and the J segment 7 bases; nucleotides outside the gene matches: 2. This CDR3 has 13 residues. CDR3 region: CATSTGTSGEQYF. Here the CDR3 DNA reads TGTGCCACCAGCACCGGGACTAGCGGGGAGCAGTACTTC.

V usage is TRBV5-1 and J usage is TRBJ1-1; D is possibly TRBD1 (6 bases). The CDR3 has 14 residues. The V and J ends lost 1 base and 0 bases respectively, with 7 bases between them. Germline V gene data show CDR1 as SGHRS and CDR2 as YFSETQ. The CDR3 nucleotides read TGCGCCAGCAGCTTGAGGACAGTGAACACTGAAGCTTTCTTT. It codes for CASSLRTVNTEAFF.

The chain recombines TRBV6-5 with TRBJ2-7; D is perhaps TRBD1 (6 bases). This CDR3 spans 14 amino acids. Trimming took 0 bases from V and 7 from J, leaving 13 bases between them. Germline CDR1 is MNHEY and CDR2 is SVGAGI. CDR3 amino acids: CASSYSRGPIEQYF. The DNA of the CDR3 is TGTGCCAGCAGTTACTCCAGGGGCCCTATAGAGCAGTACTTC.

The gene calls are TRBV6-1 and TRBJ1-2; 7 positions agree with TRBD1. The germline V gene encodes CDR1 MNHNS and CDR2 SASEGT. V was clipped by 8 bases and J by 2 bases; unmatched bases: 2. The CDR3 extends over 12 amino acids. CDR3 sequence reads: CASRDRNYGYTF. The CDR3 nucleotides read TGTGCCAGCCGGGACAGAAACTATGGCTACACCTTC.

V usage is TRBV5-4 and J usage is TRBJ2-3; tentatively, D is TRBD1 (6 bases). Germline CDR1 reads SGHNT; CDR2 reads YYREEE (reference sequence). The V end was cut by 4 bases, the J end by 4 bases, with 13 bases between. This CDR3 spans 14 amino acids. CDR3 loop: CASSVQGRADTQYF. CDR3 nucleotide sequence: TGTGCCAGCAGCGTACAGGGTAGGGCAGATACGCAGTATTTT.

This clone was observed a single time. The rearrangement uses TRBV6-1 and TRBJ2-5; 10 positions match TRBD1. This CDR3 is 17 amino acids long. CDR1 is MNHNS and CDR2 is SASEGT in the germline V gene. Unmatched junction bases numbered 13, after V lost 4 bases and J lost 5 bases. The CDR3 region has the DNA TGTGCCAGCAGTGGACAGGGGGCTATGGGGTACCGGGAGACCCAGTACTTC. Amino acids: CASSGQGAMGYRETQYF.

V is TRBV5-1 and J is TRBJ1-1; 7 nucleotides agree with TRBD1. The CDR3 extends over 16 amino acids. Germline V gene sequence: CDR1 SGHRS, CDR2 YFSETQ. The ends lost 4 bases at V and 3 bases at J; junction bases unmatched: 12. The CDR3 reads CASSTTGLGGYTEAFF. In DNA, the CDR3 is TGCGCCAGCAGCACGACAGGGTTGGGGGGTTACACTGAAGCTTTCTTT.

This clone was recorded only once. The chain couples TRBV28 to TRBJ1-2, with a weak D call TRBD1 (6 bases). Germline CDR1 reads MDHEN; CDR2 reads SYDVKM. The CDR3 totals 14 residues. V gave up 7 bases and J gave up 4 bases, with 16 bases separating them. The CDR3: CASTGTGLPYGYTF. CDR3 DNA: TGTGCCAGCACCGGAACAGGGCTACCCTATGGCTACACCTTC.